This TCR beta chain derives from a study of blood T cell repertoires in COVID-19. Study-level information: Samples came from the United States, Italy and Spain, spanning acute and convalescent COVID-19. T cells, B-cell-depleted T cells, or PBMCs provided the cDNA or gDNA that served as material.

Under the authors' procedure: Scientists estimated how many nucleated cells there were by amplifying reference gene primers. Profiled with immunoSEQ multiplex PCR; TCRdb holds only in-frame clones, not every one. D and trimming come from the DNA, and the V and J calls and clone size come from that table. This table holds roughly 700,000 clones, approximately 90% found once. Germline V gene sequence: CDR1 LNHDA, CDR2 SQIVND (reference sequence). V lost 4 bases, J lost 1 base, and 4 bases lay in between. There are 13 residues in the CDR3. Sequenced input: peripheral blood. The origin of this receptor is a woman between 18 and 29 years old with acute or convalescent COVID-19. This chain uses TRBV19 with TRBJ2-2, with D uncertain. The CDR3 nucleotides read TGTGCCAGTAGTACGGGGAACACCGGGGAGCTGTTTTTT. Protein: CASSTGNTGELFF.